A single sample is the source of the 28 T cell receptor beta chains below, sequenced in a study of identical twins. MiXCR, applied by TCRdb to the 5' RACE reads, yields one record per CDR3 protein. The sample holds roughly 630,000 distinct CDR3 sequences, 7.1% seen once. These data are also associated with another study on yellow fever vaccine responses in identical twins.

Sequencing used PBMCs. These receptors were obtained from a woman under 30 in good health.

Ten or more counts support this clonotype. CDR3 nucleotides: TGTGCCAGCAGCACGGGACAGGGTACGACCCAGTACTTC. This sequence encodes CASSTGQGTTQYF. V and J are TRBV7-9 and TRBJ2-5; 9 bases map to TRBD1. This CDR3 has 13 residues. After removal of 5 bases from V and 7 bases from J, the junction contained 5 bases not matched to a gene. Germline V gene lookup returns CDR1 SEHNR and CDR2 FQNEAQ (reference sequence).

V is TRBV11-2 and J is TRBJ1-6, with D unclear. This CDR3 is 16 amino acids long. The germline CDR1 and CDR2 sequences are SGHAT and FQNNGV. V was pared by 6 bases and J by 5 bases, with 17 bases between. The CDR3: CASSSILGADNSPLHF. DNA of the CDR3: TGTGCCAGCAGTTCCATTCTGGGCGCTGATAATTCACCCCTCCACTTT.

This clonotype was seen many times. V and J are TRBV20-1 and TRBJ2-5; TRBD1 aligns across 10 bases. The V and J ends lost 6 bases and 3 bases, in that order; junction bases with no gene match: 10. In germline, CDR1 is DFQATT, CDR2 SNEGSKA (reference sequence). This CDR3 is 15 amino acids long. This CDR3 is CSAPTSGQGKETQYF. CDR3 sequence (DNA): TGCAGTGCGCCTACCTCGGGACAGGGGAAAGAGACCCAGTACTTC.

This clonotype was seen many times. CDR3 sequence (DNA): TGTGCCAGCAGTTACTCCGAAGTCGGCCGTAATTATGGCTACACCTTC. This translates into CASSYSEVGRNYGYTF. The V and J genes are TRBV6-5 and TRBJ1-2; D is uncertain. V dropped 0 bases and J dropped 5 bases, with 16 bases sitting between them. The CDR3 consists of 16 residues. Germline V CDR1 and CDR2: MNHEY, SVGAGI.

In this sample, this clonotype turned up many times. V usage is TRBV20-1 and J usage is TRBJ2-7; 10 bases fit TRBD2. Germline V gene sequence: CDR1 DFQATT, CDR2 SNEGSKA (reference sequence). V shed 1 base, J shed 12 bases, and the junction held 9 bases outside the gene matches. This CDR3 region has 13 residues. The DNA of the CDR3 is TGCAGTGCTAGAGCTCCGGGACTAGCGATTCCGTACGTC. It translates to CSARAPGLAIPYV.

This clonotype was counted only a few times. The J gene is TRBJ1-5, the V gene TRBV2, with a weak D call TRBD1 (5 bases). This CDR3 is 14 amino acids long. Germline V lookup: CDR1 SNHLY, CDR2 FYNNEI. The V end was cut by 7 bases, the J end by 3 bases, with 13 bases between. CDR3 sequence: CASKVDRVNQPQHF. DNA for the CDR3: TGTGCCAGCAAAGTAGACAGAGTCAATCAGCCCCAGCATTTT.

The genes are TRBV6-1 and TRBJ1-6, with no clear D. The CDR3 is made up of 16 amino acids. Per the germline V gene, CDR1 is MNHNS and CDR2 is SASEGT. Trimming stripped 2 bases from V and 3 bases from J, with 11 bases between. CDR3 DNA: TGTGCCAGCAGTGAATCGAGGAATAACTATAATTCACCCCTCCACTTT. Amino acids: CASSESRNNYNSPLHF.

The chain couples TRBV12-3 or TRBV12-4 to TRBJ1-5; D is possibly TRBD1 (6 bases). The CDR3 extends over 15 amino acids. V lost 3 bases and J lost 0, with 9 bases in between. In DNA, the CDR3 is TGTGCCAGCAGTTTTAGGACAGTTAGCAATCAGCCCCAGCATTTT. It encodes CASSFRTVSNQPQHF.

This clonotype was detected many times. The rearrangement uses TRBV14 and TRBJ2-2, with D hard to call. Germline-derived CDR1 and CDR2 are SGHDN and FVKESK. Trimming left V 1 base short and J 6 bases short, with 6 bases between. CDR3 length equals 13 residues. CDR3 protein: CASSQVSSGELFF. The CDR3 coding sequence is TGTGCCAGCAGCCAAGTTAGCTCCGGGGAGCTGTTTTTT.

This clonotype was recorded at least ten times. The CDR3 spells CASSERSGVLGLQYV. The DNA for the CDR3 is TGTGCCAGCAGCGAGAGATCAGGGGTCTTAGGCTTGCAGTACGTC. The chain combines TRBV13 with TRBJ2-7, with a tentative D call TRBD1 (6 bases). The CDR3 covers 15 residues. The germline CDR1 and CDR2 sequences are PRHDT and FYEKMQ (reference sequence). Trimming took off 5 bases at V and 9 bases at J, with 23 bases between the two ends.

The chain combines TRBV2 with TRBJ2-3; either TRBD1 or TRBD2 may fit D (5 bases each). This CDR3 has 13 amino acids. V lost 7 bases, J lost 6 bases, and 14 bases lay in between. Germline V CDR1 and CDR2: SNHLY, FYNNEI. CDR3 in amino acids: CASTRDPWDTQYF. The CDR3 coding sequence is TGTGCCAGCACCCGGGACCCCTGGGATACGCAGTATTTT.

This clonotype has at least ten counts. The V and J genes are TRBV12-3 or TRBV12-4 and TRBJ1-4; D is possibly TRBD1 (5 bases). Trimming removed 4 bases from V and 6 bases from J, with 18 bases in between. The CDR3 length is 16 residues. CDR3 loop: CASSSDSRTRDEKLFF. CDR3 bases: TGTGCCAGCAGTTCAGACAGTAGGACCCGGGATGAAAAACTGTTTTTT.

This clonotype turned up a few times. The chain uses TRBV5-1 and TRBJ1-6; 10 bases are a match to TRBD1. The V gene end was trimmed by 4 bases and the J gene end by 7 bases; junction bases not matched to a gene: 5. Germline CDR1 SGHRS, CDR2 YFSETQ. The CDR3 loop spans 15 amino acids. The CDR3 DNA follows: TGCGCCAGCAGCGCGGGACAGGGGAACAATTCACCCCTCCACTTT. Protein product: CASSAGQGNNSPLHF.

This clonotype was observed many times. This chain links TRBV20-1 with TRBJ1-4; D is ambiguous. V was cut by 4 bases and J by 5 bases, with 8 bases left in between. The CDR3 contains 12 residues. Germline loops: CDR1 DFQATT, CDR2 SNEGSKA (reference sequence). DNA of the CDR3: TGCAGTGCTAACAGACCGAATGAAAAACTGTTTTTT. Protein sequence: CSANRPNEKLFF.

The chain employs TRBV7-9 and TRBJ1-4; TRBD1 might be the D (6 bases). The CDR3 spans 15 residues. V was pared by 5 bases and J by 3 bases, with 13 bases between. Germline-derived CDR1 and CDR2 are SEHNR and FQNEAQ (reference sequence). This CDR3 is CASSLPAGANEKLFF. CDR3 sequence (DNA): TGTGCCAGCAGCCTTCCGGCAGGGGCTAATGAAAAACTGTTTTTT. The full variable domain, in which reference TRBV7-9 and TRBJ1-4 provide the parts outside the CDR3, is DTGVSQNPRHKITKRGQNVTFRCDPISEHNRLYWYRQTLGQGPEFLTYFQNEAQLEKSRLLSDRFSAERPKGSFSTLEIQRTEQGDSAMYLCASSLPAGANEKLFFGSGTQLSVL.

This clonotype occurred many times. The rearrangement joins TRBV3-1 to TRBJ2-3, with 10 nucleotides matching TRBD2. The CDR3 is 18 residues long. CDR1 and CDR2 from the germline V gene are LGHDT and YNNKEL (reference sequence). J gave up 0 bases and V 0 bases, and 6 bases lay outside the gene matches. CDR3 in DNA: TGTGCCAGCAGCCAAGATCCCCTAGCGGGGGTTAGCACAGATACGCAGTATTTT. Translation: CASSQDPLAGVSTDTQYF.

The rearrangement uses TRBV20-1 and TRBJ2-5; TRBD1 might be the D (5 bases). CDR3 length: 13 residues. Germline V gene data show CDR1 as DFQATT and CDR2 as SNEGSKA (reference sequence). V dropped 4 bases and J dropped 0 bases, with 9 bases sitting between them. CDR3 in DNA: TGCAGTGCTATGACAGCTTACCAAGAGACCCAGTACTTC. It yields the protein CSAMTAYQETQYF.

There are a few counts of this clonotype. Here the CDR3 DNA reads TGTGCCAGCAGCTGGGACAGGGGGGTACTTTCTCAAGAGACCCAGTACTTC. Amino acids: CASSWDRGVLSQETQYF. The V gene is TRBV5-5, the J gene TRBJ2-5, with 11 bases fitting TRBD1. The germline V gene encodes CDR1 SGHKS and CDR2 YYEKEE (reference sequence). The CDR3 is made up of 17 amino acids. V trimming: 3 bases; J trimming: 2 bases; junction bases outside the gene matches: 9.

This clonotype occurred a few times. This chain uses TRBV10-3 with TRBJ2-7, with TRBD1 as a possible D gene (6 bases). The CDR3 contains 18 residues. Trimming removed 8 bases from V and 5 bases from J, with 31 bases in between. Germline V gene data show CDR1 as ENHRY and CDR2 as SYGVKD. The CDR3 DNA is TGTGCCATCGGCCGAGACAGGAACATTCGGAGGCCTAAGGACGAGCAGTACTTC. It translates to CAIGRDRNIRRPKDEQYF.

V is TRBV15 and J is TRBJ2-7, with unresolved D. CDR3 length: 14 amino acids. Trimming took off 0 bases at V and 1 base at J, with 7 bases between the two ends. Germline CDR1 and CDR2: LNHNV and YYDKDF (reference sequence). In DNA, the CDR3 is TGTGCCACCAGCAGAGATGCGCGGTCCTACGAGCAGTACGTC. Protein sequence: CATSRDARSYEQYV.

There are a few counts of this clonotype. The CDR3: CASSPRGQGAEYGYTF. The CDR3, as DNA: TGTGCCAGCAGCCCCCGGGGGCAGGGGGCAGAATATGGCTACACCTTC. The chain couples TRBV7-9 to TRBJ1-2; 8 bases are shared with TRBD1. CDR1 SEHNR and CDR2 FQNEAQ come from the germline V gene (reference sequence). The J segment lost 5 bases and the V segment lost 5 bases, leaving 13 bases of the junction unmatched. There are 16 residues in the CDR3.

This clonotype was counted at least ten times. In DNA form, the CDR3 reads TGCAGTGCGTGGGGAGGTAGCAATCAGCCCCAGCATTTT. Translation: CSAWGGSNQPQHF. The chain employs TRBV20-1 and TRBJ1-5; D gene ambiguous. Germline lookup yields CDR1 DFQATT and CDR2 SNEGSKA (reference sequence). CDR3 length equals 13 residues. Trimming left V 6 bases short and J 0 bases short, with 9 bases between.

This rearrangement joins TRBV2 to TRBJ2-7; the D is unclear. The V and J ends lost 3 bases and 5 bases respectively, with 14 bases between them. The CDR3 contains 14 residues. Germline CDR1 reads SNHLY; CDR2 reads FYNNEI. The CDR3 region is CASSDPRYSHEQYF. In nucleotides, the CDR3 is TGTGCCAGCAGTGACCCTCGTTACAGCCACGAGCAGTACTTC.

The chain employs TRBV23-1 and TRBJ1-5; TRBD1 is a possible D gene (5 bases). TRBV23-1 counts as an open reading frame of uncertain function. V dropped 3 bases and J dropped 6 bases, with 12 bases sitting between them. The CDR3 has 14 amino acids. The CDR3 DNA follows: TGCGCCAGCAGTCACCTGGGGACGCCTCAGCCCCAGCATTTT. Translating gives CASSHLGTPQPQHF.

CDR3 in DNA: TGTGCCAGCAGTTCGGGATACACTGAAGCTTTCTTT. It translates to CASSSGYTEAFF. V usage is TRBV25-1 and J usage is TRBJ1-1; D not resolved. The V gene lost 5 bases and the J gene lost 3 bases, with 7 bases spanning the gap. Germline V lookup: CDR1 MGHDK, CDR2 SYGVNS. The CDR3 has 12 residues.

This clonotype was detected a few times. V and J are TRBV4-2 and TRBJ2-4; 12 positions match TRBD2. The V segment lost 2 bases and the J segment 8 bases; nucleotides outside the gene matches: 7. CDR1 LGHNA and CDR2 YNFKEQ come from the germline V gene. The CDR3 runs 16 residues. The CDR3 nucleotides are TGTGCCAGCAGCCAACCTAGCGGGGGGGCCGGGGACATTCAGTACTTC. The encoded protein is CASSQPSGGAGDIQYF.

The genes are TRBV29-1 and TRBJ2-1; a weak D match, TRBD2 (6 bases). V was clipped by 4 bases and J by 0 bases, with 16 bases between them. Germline V gene lookup returns CDR1 SQVTM and CDR2 ANQGSEA. The length of the CDR3 is 16 residues. CDR3: CSVGGEATSSYNEQFF. DNA of the CDR3: TGCAGCGTTGGGGGGGAAGCGACAAGCTCCTACAATGAGCAGTTCTTC.

This clonotype was observed at least ten times. The rearrangement joins TRBV15 to TRBJ2-2; D may correspond to TRBD1 or TRBD2 (7 bases each). The CDR3 totals 16 residues. Germline V gene sequence: CDR1 LNHNV, CDR2 YYDKDF (reference sequence). V was cut by 8 bases and J by 1 base, with 17 bases left in between. For the CDR3, the DNA is TGTGCCACCTCAAGGGAGGGGGCGAAGAACACCGGGGAGCTGTTTTTT. This encodes CATSREGAKNTGELFF.